This entry describes one TCR beta chain. This record comes from a study of T cells in women clearing cervical HPV infection. Assay used: immunoSEQ multiplex PCR; TCRdb lists only in-frame clones, some missing. The table lists 25,000 to 35,000 clones. The sequencing input was blood buffy coat. This receptor was obtained from a woman between 18 and 75 years old with a cervical HPV16 infection that either progressed to CIN3+ or cleared (not recorded which).

The CDR3 here is CSVDDPETSLDTQYF. CDR3 bases read: TGCAGCGTTGATGACCCGGAGACTAGCTTAGATACC. This sequence joins TRBV29-1 and TRBJ2-5; 7 bases fit TRBD2. The read stops 3 residues short of the end of the CDR3; the missing end is completed from the germline J gene. Germline CDR1 and CDR2: SQVTM and ANQGSEA. The CDR3 has 15 amino acids.